The 21 T cell receptor beta chains below were found in one sample sequenced in a study of Tregs in tolerant kidney transplant recipients. Sequencing was performed with immunoSEQ multiplex PCR; in TCRdb, only in-frame clones are kept and a portion is missing. In the table there are tens of thousands of clones, approximately 90% of which are singletons. The sample was CD8+ T cells from blood. The receptors here all came from a human donor in good health.

The chain carries TRBV11-2 and TRBJ2-5; the D is unclear. V was cut by 5 bases and J by 5 bases, with 9 bases left in between. The CDR3 runs to 12 residues. CDR1 is SGHAT and CDR2 is FQNNGV in the germline V gene. As DNA, the CDR3 is TGTGCCAGCAGCGATAAAACGGAGACCCAGTACTTC. Translating it yields CASSDKTETQYF.

The rearrangement joins TRBV27 to TRBJ1-3; weak D call: TRBD1 (6 bases). Germline lookup yields CDR1 MNHEY and CDR2 SMNVEV (reference sequence). The CDR3 extends over 14 amino acids. V lost 5 bases, J lost 4 bases, and 12 bases lay in between. CDR3 nucleotide sequence: TGTGCCAGCAGTGGGGGCGGGGTCGGAAACACCATATATTTT. Residues: CASSGGGVGNTIYF.

The CDR3 bases are TGTGCCAGCAGCCGAATATACCCTAGGGAGACCCAGTACTTC. Protein: CASSRIYPRETQYF. The chain combines TRBV28 with TRBJ2-5; D is uncertain. V shed 6 bases and J shed 5 bases, with 16 bases lying between them. Germline V gives CDR1 MDHEN, CDR2 SYDVKM. CDR3 size: 14 residues.

The chain is built from TRBV27 and TRBJ1-1; no firm D call. Trimming took off 4 bases at V and 4 bases at J, with 7 bases between the two ends. This CDR3 is 12 amino acids long. The germline CDR1 and CDR2 sequences are MNHEY and SMNVEV (reference sequence). The CDR3 DNA sequence: TGTGCCAGCAGTTCTGGGAGCACTGAAGCTTTCTTT. Its protein is CASSSGSTEAFF.

The rearrangement joins TRBV11-3 to TRBJ1-1; the match to TRBD1 covers 8 bases. The CDR3 loop spans 13 amino acids. The V gene's germline CDR1 is SGHNT and CDR2 YENEEA. The V gene end was trimmed by 8 bases and the J gene end by 5 bases; junction bases not matched to a gene: 7. The CDR3 region has the DNA TGTGCCAGCGCGCGACAGGGGAGGACTGAAGCTTTCTTT. This gives the protein CASARQGRTEAFF.

The chain links TRBV19 to TRBJ2-1; a weak D match, TRBD2 (6 bases). The CDR3 totals 12 residues. The germline CDR1 and CDR2 sequences are LNHDA and SQIVND (reference sequence). Trimming took 4 bases from V and 13 from J, leaving 14 bases between them. This CDR3 reads CASSSPPGDQFF. DNA of the CDR3: TGTGCCAGTAGTAGTCCGCCGGGGGATCAGTTCTTC.

This sequence joins TRBV27 and TRBJ2-5; 7 bases are a match to TRBD1. Germline values: CDR1 MNHEY, CDR2 SMNVEV (reference sequence). With V trimmed by 6 bases and J by 5 bases, 6 bases remained unmatched. The CDR3 extends over 13 amino acids. The CDR3 sequence: CASRTTGLETQYF. In DNA form, the CDR3 reads TGTGCCAGCAGGACGACAGGGCTTGAGACCCAGTACTTC.

The chain joins TRBV7-2 to TRBJ1-5, with D uncertain. The germline V and J ends were trimmed by 5 bases and 9 bases, with 17 bases remaining between them. This CDR3 is built from 14 residues. CDR1 and CDR2 from the germline V gene are SGHTA and FQGNSA. The DNA of the CDR3 is TGTGCCAGCAGCCCCGGGCCATTCACCGGGCCCCAGCATTTT. Translation gives CASSPGPFTGPQHF.

The J gene is TRBJ1-1, the V gene TRBV5-4; 9 bases are a match to TRBD1. Unmatched junction bases numbered 12, after V lost 4 bases and J lost 11 bases. CDR1 is SGHNT and CDR2 is YYREEE in the germline V gene (reference sequence). This CDR3 contains 14 residues. Here the CDR3 reads CASSTPGQGIVAFF. The CDR3 DNA sequence: TGTGCCAGCAGCACGCCGGGACAGGGAATTGTGGCTTTCTTT.

The rearrangement joins TRBV11-2 to TRBJ2-2, with 9 bases lining up with TRBD1. The CDR3 contains 16 residues. J gave up 2 bases and V 6 bases, and 7 bases lay outside the gene matches. Germline CDR1 and CDR2: SGHAT and FQNNGV. CDR3 region: CASSLTGGVNTGELFF. The DNA of the CDR3 is TGTGCCAGCAGTCTAACAGGGGGCGTAAACACCGGGGAGCTGTTTTTT.

This clone was counted a single time. This chain uses TRBV2 with TRBJ1-1, with D possibly matching TRBD1 (6 bases). Germline loops: CDR1 SNHLY, CDR2 FYNNEI. CDR3 size: 15 residues. Between the trimmed V and J ends, which lost 6 bases and 5 bases, there was a span of 19 bases. DNA of the CDR3: TGTGCCAGCAGGGCAGGGGATGGGGTAGGAACTGAAGCTTTCTTT. Translation gives CASRAGDGVGTEAFF.

The chain is built from TRBV9 and TRBJ1-2, with 9 bases fitting TRBD1. CDR3 length: 15 residues. Germline assignment: CDR1 SGDLS and CDR2 YYNGEE. The V and J ends lost 0 bases and 8 bases, in that order; junction bases with no gene match: 8. The CDR3 here is CASSVGPGQGRGYTF. Here the CDR3 DNA reads TGTGCCAGCAGCGTAGGCCCAGGACAGGGGCGCGGCTACACCTTC. The variable domain in full, completed from reference TRBV9 and TRBJ1-2, reads DSGVTQTPKHLITATGQRVTLRCSPRSGDLSVYWYQQSLDQGLQFLIQYYNGEERAKGNILERFSAQQFPDLHSELNLSSLELGDSALYFCASSVGPGQGRGYTFGSGTRLTVV.

This chain links TRBV5-1 with TRBJ1-5; no definite D call. This CDR3 is 15 amino acids long. V was trimmed by 1 base and J by 4 bases, leaving 12 bases between them. CDR1 and CDR2 (germline): SGHRS, YFSETQ. CDR3 residues: CASSLIGERNQPQHF. The CDR3 DNA reads as TGCGCCAGCAGCTTGATTGGGGAAAGGAATCAGCCCCAGCATTTT.

This clone was observed a single time. The chain has TRBV18 and TRBJ2-7; 12 bases agree with TRBD1. The germline V gene encodes CDR1 KGHSH and CDR2 LQKENI. CDR3 length equals 14 residues. V was pared by 3 bases and J by 6 bases, with 3 bases of the junction left unmatched. The CDR3 region has the DNA TGTGCCAGCTCACCTGGGACAGGGGGCGGCGAGCAGTACTTC. It is translated as CASSPGTGGGEQYF. Supplemented by reference TRBV18 and TRBJ2-7, the full variable domain reads NAGVMQNPRHLVRRRGQEARLRCSPMKGHSHVYWYRQLPEEGLKFMVYLQKENIIDESGMPKERFSAEFPKEGPSILRIQQVVRGDSAAYFCASSPGTGGGEQYFGPGTRLTVT.

The J gene is TRBJ2-7, the V gene TRBV6-6; the D call may be TRBD1 or TRBD2 (7 bases each). The germline V gene has CDR1 MNHNY and CDR2 SVGAGI (reference sequence). V lost 2 bases to trimming and J lost 4 bases, with 18 bases between them. There are 16 residues in the CDR3. CDR3 residues: CASSYPRQGGSYEQYF. CDR3 in DNA: TGTGCCAGCAGTTACCCGCGACAGGGAGGGAGTTACGAGCAGTACTTC.

The chain employs TRBV27 and TRBJ1-5; tentative D call: TRBD1 (5 bases). Trimming shortened V by 2 bases and J by 0 bases, and 11 bases separated the two germline ends. Germline CDR1 MNHEY, CDR2 SMNVEV (reference sequence). The CDR3 sequence is 16 residues long. CDR3 coding DNA: TGTGCCAGCAGTTTAGGGGCAGGTTATAGCAATCAGCCCCAGCATTTT. Its protein product is CASSLGAGYSNQPQHF.

The CDR3 here is CASSLTLAGGTDTQYF. As DNA, the CDR3 is TGTGCCAGCAGTTTAACACTAGCGGGGGGGACAGATACGCAGTATTTT. The genes are TRBV27 and TRBJ2-3; 13 bases align to TRBD2. The germline V gene encodes CDR1 MNHEY and CDR2 SMNVEV (reference sequence). The ends lost 2 bases at V and 3 bases at J; junction bases unmatched: 2. This CDR3 is 16 amino acids long.

The chain is built from TRBV7-2 and TRBJ1-2, with TRBD1 identical over 9 bases. The CDR3 has 17 residues. Germline-derived CDR1 and CDR2 are SGHTA and FQGNSA. The junction had 8 bases not matched to a gene; V was cut back by 1 base and J by 2 bases. Here the CDR3 DNA reads TGTGCCAGCAGCTTAGACTGGACAGGGGACGGCAACTATGGCTACACCTTC. Residues: CASSLDWTGDGNYGYTF.

This clone has a single count. The chain links TRBV9 to TRBJ2-7; tentatively, D is TRBD1 or TRBD2 (6 bases each). The CDR3 extends over 12 amino acids. Trimming took off 5 bases at V and 6 bases at J, with 12 bases between the two ends. Germline V gene data show CDR1 as SGDLS and CDR2 as YYNGEE. The CDR3 bases are TGTGCCAGCAGTGGAAAGGGGGGCGAGCAGTACTTC. Its protein is CASSGKGGEQYF.

This chain links TRBV5-1 with TRBJ2-3; TRBD2 is a possible D gene (6 bases). V was cut by 0 bases and J by 6 bases, with 14 bases left in between. In germline, CDR1 is SGHRS, CDR2 YFSETQ. The CDR3 has 15 amino acids. For the CDR3, the DNA is TGCGCCAGCAGCTTGGGGGTTGGGGAGGTGGATACGCAGTATTTT. Its translation: CASSLGVGEVDTQYF.

The chain recombines TRBV7-9 with TRBJ1-2, with D unclear. The CDR3 has 12 amino acids. The ends were cut back, 1 base at V and 8 bases at J, with 8 bases in the middle. CDR1 and CDR2 (germline): SEHNR, FQNEAQ (reference sequence). The CDR3 spells CASSLEREGYTF. DNA for the CDR3: TGTGCCAGCAGCTTAGAAAGGGAGGGCTACACCTTC.